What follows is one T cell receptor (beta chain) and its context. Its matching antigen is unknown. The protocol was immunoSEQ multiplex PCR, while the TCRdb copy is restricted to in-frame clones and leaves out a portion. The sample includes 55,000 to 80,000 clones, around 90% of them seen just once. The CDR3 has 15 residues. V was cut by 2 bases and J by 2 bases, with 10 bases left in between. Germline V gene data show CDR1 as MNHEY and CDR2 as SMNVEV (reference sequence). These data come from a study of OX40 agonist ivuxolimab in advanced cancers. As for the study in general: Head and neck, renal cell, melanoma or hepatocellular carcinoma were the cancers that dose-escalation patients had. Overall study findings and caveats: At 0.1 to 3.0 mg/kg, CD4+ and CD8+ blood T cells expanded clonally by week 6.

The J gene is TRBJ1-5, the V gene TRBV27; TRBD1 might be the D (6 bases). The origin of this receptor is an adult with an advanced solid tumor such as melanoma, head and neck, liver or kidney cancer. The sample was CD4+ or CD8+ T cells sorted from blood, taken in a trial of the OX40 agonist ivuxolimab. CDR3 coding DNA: TGTGCCAGCAGTTTAAGGGGGATTCGCAATCAGCCCCAGCATTTT. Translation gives CASSLRGIRNQPQHF.